This T cell receptor (beta chain) was observed in a study of CD8+CD57+ T cells in acquired aplastic anemia. Overall study context: The study obtained an average of about 3.2 ug of DNA from sorted CD4+ and CD8+ cells.

This CDR3 spans 17 amino acids. V shed 4 bases, J shed 8 bases, and the junction held 13 bases outside the gene matches. From germline, CDR1 is SGHDT and CDR2 YYEEEE. Template material for TCR beta VDJ and CDR3 profiling consisted of genomic DNA. A single record per CDR3 protein comes from TCRdb applying MiXCR to the reads. The data show hundreds of thousands of distinct CDR3 sequences, around 33% seen once. Patients chosen for sequencing had shown CD8+CD57+ cell expansion by flow cytometry. This clonotype was seen repeatedly, ten times or more. Sequencing used sorted CD4+, CD8+, or CD8+CD57+ T cells (not recorded which) from PBMCs. The sequence was collected from a human donor with aplastic anemia. The chain employs TRBV5-6 and TRBJ1-6; 9 nucleotides line up with TRBD1. The CDR3 here is CASSTFRTGVKDSPLHF. In DNA, the CDR3 is TGTGCCAGCAGCACATTCCGGACAGGGGTGAAGGATTCACCCCTCCACTTT.